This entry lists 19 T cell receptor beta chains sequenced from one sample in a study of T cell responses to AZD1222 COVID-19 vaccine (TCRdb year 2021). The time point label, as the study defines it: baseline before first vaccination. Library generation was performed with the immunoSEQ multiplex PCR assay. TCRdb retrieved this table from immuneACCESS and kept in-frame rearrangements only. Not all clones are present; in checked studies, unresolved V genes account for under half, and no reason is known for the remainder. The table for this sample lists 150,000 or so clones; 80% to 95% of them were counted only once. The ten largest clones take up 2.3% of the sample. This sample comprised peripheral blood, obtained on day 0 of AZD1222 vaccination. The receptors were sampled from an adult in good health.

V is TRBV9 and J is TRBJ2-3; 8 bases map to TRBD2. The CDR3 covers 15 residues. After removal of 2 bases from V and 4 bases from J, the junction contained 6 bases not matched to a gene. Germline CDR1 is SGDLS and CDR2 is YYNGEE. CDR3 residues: CASSVQAGVADTQYF. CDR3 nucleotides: TGTGCCAGCAGCGTGCAAGCGGGAGTAGCAGATACGCAGTATTTT. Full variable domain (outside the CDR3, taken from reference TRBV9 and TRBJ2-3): DSGVTQTPKHLITATGQRVTLRCSPRSGDLSVYWYQQSLDQGLQFLIQYYNGEERAKGNILERFSAQQFPDLHSELNLSSLELGDSALYFCASSVQAGVADTQYFGPGTRLTVL.

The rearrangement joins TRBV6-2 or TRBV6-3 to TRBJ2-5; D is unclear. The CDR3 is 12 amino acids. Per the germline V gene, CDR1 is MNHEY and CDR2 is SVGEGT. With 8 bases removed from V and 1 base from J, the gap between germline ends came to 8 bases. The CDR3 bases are TGTGCCAGCCGCCGCAGCCAAGAGACCCAGTACTTC. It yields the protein CASRRSQETQYF.

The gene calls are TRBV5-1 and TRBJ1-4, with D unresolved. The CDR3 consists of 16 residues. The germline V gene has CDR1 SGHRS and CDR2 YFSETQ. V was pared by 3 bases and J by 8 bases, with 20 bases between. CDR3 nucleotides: TGCGCCAGCAGCTCGGACGGCCAGAGCCGTTTGGAAAAACTGTTTTTT. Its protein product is CASSSDGQSRLEKLFF. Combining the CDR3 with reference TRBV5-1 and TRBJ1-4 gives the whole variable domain KAGVTQTPRYLIKTRGQQVTLSCSPISGHRSVSWYQQTPGQGLQFLFEYFSETQRNKGNFPGRFSGRQFSNSRSEMNVSTLELGDSALYLCASSSDGQSRLEKLFFGSGTQLSVL.

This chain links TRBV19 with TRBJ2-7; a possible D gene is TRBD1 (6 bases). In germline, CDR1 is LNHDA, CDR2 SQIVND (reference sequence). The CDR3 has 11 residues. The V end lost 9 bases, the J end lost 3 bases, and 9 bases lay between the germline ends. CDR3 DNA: TGTGCCAGCGGACAGTTCTACGAGCAGTACTTC. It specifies CASGQFYEQYF.

The CDR3 spells CASSYGVLAKNIQYF. The CDR3 coding sequence is TGTGCCAGCAGTTACGGTGTTTTAGCCAAAAACATTCAGTACTTC. This chain uses TRBV6-2 or TRBV6-3 with TRBJ2-4; no firm D call. V dropped 2 bases and J dropped 0 bases, with 8 bases sitting between them. The CDR3 runs 15 residues. Germline CDR1 MNHEY, CDR2 SVGEGT.

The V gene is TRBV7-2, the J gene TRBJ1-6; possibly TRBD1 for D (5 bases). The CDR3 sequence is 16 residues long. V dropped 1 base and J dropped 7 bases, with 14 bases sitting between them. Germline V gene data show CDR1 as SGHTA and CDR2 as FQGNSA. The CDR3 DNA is TGTGCCAGCAGCTTAGTTTCAGGGATACGGAATTCACCCCTCCACTTT. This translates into CASSLVSGIRNSPLHF.

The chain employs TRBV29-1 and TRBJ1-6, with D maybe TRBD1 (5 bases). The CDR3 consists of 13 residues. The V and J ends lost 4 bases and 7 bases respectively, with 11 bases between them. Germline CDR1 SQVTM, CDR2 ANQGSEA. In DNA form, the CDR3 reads TGCAGCGTTGTGGTACAGGCAAATTCACCCCTCCACTTT. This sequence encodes CSVVVQANSPLHF.

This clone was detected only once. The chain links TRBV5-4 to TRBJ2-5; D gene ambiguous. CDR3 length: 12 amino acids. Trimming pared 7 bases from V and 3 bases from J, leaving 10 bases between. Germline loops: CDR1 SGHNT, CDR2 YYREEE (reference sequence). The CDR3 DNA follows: TGTGCCAGCTCCAACGAGAAAGAGACCCAGTACTTC. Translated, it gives CASSNEKETQYF.

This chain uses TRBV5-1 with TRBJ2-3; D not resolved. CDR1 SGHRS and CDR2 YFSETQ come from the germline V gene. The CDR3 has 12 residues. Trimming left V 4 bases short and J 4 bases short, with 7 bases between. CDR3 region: CASSLNADTQYF. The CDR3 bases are TGCGCCAGCAGCCTGAATGCAGATACGCAGTATTTT.

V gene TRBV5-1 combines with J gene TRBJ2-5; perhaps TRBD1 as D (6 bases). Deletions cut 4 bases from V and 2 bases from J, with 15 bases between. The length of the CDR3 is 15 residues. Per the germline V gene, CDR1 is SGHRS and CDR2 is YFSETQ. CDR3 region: CASSHGTTEQETQYF. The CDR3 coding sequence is TGCGCCAGCAGCCACGGGACAACGGAACAAGAGACCCAGTACTTC.

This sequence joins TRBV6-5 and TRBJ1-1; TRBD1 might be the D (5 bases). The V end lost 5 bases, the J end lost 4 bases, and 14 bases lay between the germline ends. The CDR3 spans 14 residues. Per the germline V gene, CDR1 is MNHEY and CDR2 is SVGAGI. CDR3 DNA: TGTGCCAGCAGTATTTGGAGGGGCAGCACTGAAGCTTTCTTT. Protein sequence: CASSIWRGSTEAFF.

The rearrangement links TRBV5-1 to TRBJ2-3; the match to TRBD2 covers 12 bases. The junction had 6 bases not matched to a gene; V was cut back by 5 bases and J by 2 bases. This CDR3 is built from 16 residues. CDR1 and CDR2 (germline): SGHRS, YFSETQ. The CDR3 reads CASRSGTSGFTDTQYF. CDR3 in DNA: TGCGCCAGCAGATCCGGGACTAGCGGGTTCACAGATACGCAGTATTTT.

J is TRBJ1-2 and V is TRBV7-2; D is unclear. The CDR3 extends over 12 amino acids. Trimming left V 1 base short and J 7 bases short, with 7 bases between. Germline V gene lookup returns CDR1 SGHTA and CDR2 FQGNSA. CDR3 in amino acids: CASSLVPFGYTF. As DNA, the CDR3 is TGTGCCAGCAGCTTAGTGCCGTTTGGCTACACCTTC.

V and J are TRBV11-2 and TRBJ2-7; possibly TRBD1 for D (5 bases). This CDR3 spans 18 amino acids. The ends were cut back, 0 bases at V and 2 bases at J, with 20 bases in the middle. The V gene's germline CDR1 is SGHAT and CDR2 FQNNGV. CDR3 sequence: CASSLDPEKGRSPYEQYF. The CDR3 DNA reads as TGTGCCAGCAGCTTAGATCCGGAGAAGGGGCGTTCACCCTACGAGCAGTACTTC.

CDR3 in amino acids: CASSGGLDEQYF. For the CDR3, the DNA is TGTGCCAGCAGCGGGGGACTAGACGAGCAGTACTTC. This chain uses TRBV12-3 or TRBV12-4 with TRBJ2-7; 8 bases agree with TRBD2. V lost 6 bases to trimming and J lost 5 bases; unmatched junction nucleotides: 3. This CDR3 is built from 12 residues.

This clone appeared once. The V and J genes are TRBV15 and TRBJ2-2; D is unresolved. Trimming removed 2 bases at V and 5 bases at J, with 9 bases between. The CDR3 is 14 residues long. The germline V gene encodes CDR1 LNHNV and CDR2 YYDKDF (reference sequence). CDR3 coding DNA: TGTGCCACCAGCAGAAGACCCGATACCGGGGAGCTGTTTTTT. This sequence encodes CATSRRPDTGELFF.

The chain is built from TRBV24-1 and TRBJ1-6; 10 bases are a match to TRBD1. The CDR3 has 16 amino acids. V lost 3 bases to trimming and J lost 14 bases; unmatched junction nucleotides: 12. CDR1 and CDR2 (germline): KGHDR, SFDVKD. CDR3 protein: CATSDTPGQGRPTLHF. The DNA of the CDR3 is TGTGCCACCAGTGATACTCCGGGACAGGGGCGTCCAACCCTCCACTTT.

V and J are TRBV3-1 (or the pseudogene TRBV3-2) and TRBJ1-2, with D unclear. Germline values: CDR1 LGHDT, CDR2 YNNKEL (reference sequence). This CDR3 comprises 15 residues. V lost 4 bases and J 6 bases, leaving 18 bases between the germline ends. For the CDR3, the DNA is TGTGCCAGCAGCCCGACCCAACCCGGACGTGATGGCTACACCTTC. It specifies CASSPTQPGRDGYTF.

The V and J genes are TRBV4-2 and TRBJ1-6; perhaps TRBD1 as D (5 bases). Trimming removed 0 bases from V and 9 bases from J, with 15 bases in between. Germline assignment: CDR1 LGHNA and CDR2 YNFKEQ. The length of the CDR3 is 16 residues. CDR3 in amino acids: CASSQDWAGKASPLHF. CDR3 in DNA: TGTGCCAGCAGCCAAGATTGGGCAGGGAAGGCTTCACCCCTCCACTTT.